This T cell receptor (beta chain) was retrieved from a study of human T cells and chemical hapten exposure. At the level of the study: TCR yields per sample varied mostly from small pooled library volume differences. Study observations and caveats: DPC sensitization produced no change in TCRs with frequency above 1 in 1000.

Ten or more counts support this clonotype. Its target is unknown. The CDR3 consists of 17 residues. Germline V lookup: CDR1 SGHRS, CDR2 YFSETQ. V gave up 5 bases and J gave up 3 bases, with 21 bases separating them. The template was total RNA from unfractionated whole blood. Single cDNA molecules in the library carried unique molecular identifiers attached during preparation. In the original analysis: TCRs per sample had a median of about 100,000 and ranged from 23,224 to 690,600. TCRdb analysed the 5' RACE reads with MiXCR anew, one entry per CDR3 protein. The V and J calls, along with clone size, are taken from TCRdb and not from the paper's own processing. The sample has about 140,000 distinct CDR3 sequences, roughly 4% seen once.

The sequence was collected from a female donor in good health. The rearrangement links TRBV5-1 to TRBJ2-1; D is ambiguous. Written as DNA, the CDR3 is TGCGCCAGCAGTAAGGAACTGGGCAGACAAATCTACAATGAGCAGTTCTTC. It yields the protein CASSKELGRQIYNEQFF.